A single sample is the source of the 19 T cell receptor beta chains below, sequenced in a study of T cells after yellow fever vaccination. TCRdb itself ran the 5' RACE reads through MiXCR, one entry per CDR3 protein. Of approximately 150,000 distinct CDR3 sequences listed, 9.3% are singletons. Here the sequenced sample was CD8+ T cells sorted from PBMCs, taken 45 days after the yellow fever booster vaccination. The source is a man aged 18 to 35 who received the YFV17D yellow fever vaccine.

This clonotype was detected a few times. The chain is built from TRBV11-2 and TRBJ2-7; D unresolved. CDR3 length: 13 residues. CDR1 is SGHAT and CDR2 is FQNNGV in the germline V gene. Trimming stripped 6 bases from V and 2 bases from J, with 11 bases between. CDR3 nucleotides: TGTGCCAGCAGTTGGACGGTCACCTACGAGCAGTACTTC. Amino acids: CASSWTVTYEQYF.

This clonotype has a count of ten or more. The chain couples TRBV5-1 to TRBJ1-1; 8 bases align to TRBD1. The germline gives CDR1 SGHRS, CDR2 YFSETQ. V trimming: 4 bases; J trimming: 2 bases; junction bases outside the gene matches: 16. This CDR3 region has 18 residues. CDR3 loop: CASSLGTLGRGQNTEAFF. In DNA form, the CDR3 reads TGCGCCAGCAGCCTGGGTACTTTAGGCAGGGGGCAAAACACTGAAGCTTTCTTT.

This clonotype appeared a few times. This chain links TRBV7-3 with TRBJ2-3, with 8 bases identical to TRBD2. The CDR3 spans 17 residues. Per the germline V gene, CDR1 is SGHTA and CDR2 is FQGTGA. Trimming removed 6 bases from V and 6 bases from J; junction bases left unmatched: 17. The CDR3 reads CASRHLAGPSRLDTQYF. DNA for the CDR3: TGTGCCAGCAGACATTTAGCGGGGCCGAGCCGTCTGGATACGCAGTATTTT. Looking up the rest from reference TRBV7-3 and TRBJ2-3 gives the full variable domain: GAGVSQTPSNKVTEKGKYVELRCDPISGHTALYWYRQSLGQGPEFLIYFQGTGAADDSGLPNDRFFAVRPEGSVSTLKIQRTERGDSAVYLCASRHLAGPSRLDTQYFGPGTRLTVL.

The genes are TRBV10-3 and TRBJ2-5; 12 bases line up with TRBD2. After removal of 6 bases from V and 5 bases from J, the junction contained 10 bases not matched to a gene. This CDR3 comprises 16 residues. CDR1 and CDR2 (germline): ENHRY, SYGVKD. The CDR3 is CAIRAASGGALETQYF. The CDR3 coding sequence is TGTGCCATCAGGGCCGCTAGCGGGGGGGCCCTGGAGACCCAGTACTTC.

The genes are TRBV5-1 and TRBJ2-7, with 8 positions matching TRBD1. The V gene's germline CDR1 is SGHRS and CDR2 YFSETQ. The CDR3 runs 15 residues. V gave up 5 bases and J gave up 5 bases; unmatched junction bases: 12. The CDR3 nucleotides are TGCGCCAGCAGAGAATGGCCGGGACAGGCTAACGAGCAGTACGTC. This sequence encodes CASREWPGQANEQYV.

CDR3 protein: CASRGLAKPDTQYF. The CDR3 DNA follows: TGTGCCAGCAGAGGACTAGCGAAACCAGATACGCAGTATTTT. The chain couples TRBV27 to TRBJ2-3; 9 nucleotides line up with TRBD2. The CDR3 has 14 amino acids. The germline V gene has CDR1 MNHEY and CDR2 SMNVEV (reference sequence). The ends lost 6 bases at V and 4 bases at J; junction bases unmatched: 5.

There are a few counts of this clonotype. This chain uses TRBV19 with TRBJ2-4; a weak D match, TRBD1 (5 bases). V lost 5 bases and J 3 bases, leaving 23 bases between the germline ends. Germline V gives CDR1 LNHDA, CDR2 SQIVND (reference sequence). The CDR3 is 18 amino acids. Here the CDR3 DNA reads TGTGCCAGTAGTGCCGGGTATGAACAGGCGAAGGGCAAAAACATTCAGTACTTC. It codes for CASSAGYEQAKGKNIQYF.

The genes are TRBV4-3 and TRBJ2-2; D is possibly TRBD1 (6 bases). Germline CDR1 and CDR2: LGHNA and YSLEER. This CDR3 has 16 amino acids. V was pared by 4 bases and J by 8 bases, with 20 bases between. The CDR3: CASSPTDRLLSGELFF. The DNA of the CDR3 is TGCGCCAGCAGCCCGACGGACAGACTGTTGTCTGGGGAGCTGTTTTTT.

The gene calls are TRBV6-1 and TRBJ1-3; D might be TRBD1 (5 bases). Germline loops: CDR1 MNHNS, CDR2 SASEGT. Trimming removed 9 bases at V and 0 bases at J, with 12 bases between. The CDR3 is 14 residues long. The CDR3 reads CASSPGSSGNTIYF. CDR3 in DNA: TGTGCCAGTAGTCCAGGGAGCTCTGGAAACACCATATATTTT.

This clonotype was detected many times. The chain uses TRBV6-2 or TRBV6-3 and TRBJ2-7; tentatively, D is TRBD1 (6 bases). The germline gives CDR1 MNHEY, CDR2 SVGEGT. The CDR3 has 15 amino acids. Trimming removed 0 bases at V and 3 bases at J, with 12 bases between. CDR3 in amino acids: CASSYSEDSVYEQYV. CDR3 nucleotide sequence: TGTGCCAGCAGTTACTCGGAGGACAGCGTCTACGAGCAGTACGTC.

Only a few counts were recorded for this clonotype. V gene TRBV5-5 combines with J gene TRBJ2-1; 9 nucleotides agree with TRBD1. Trimming at V came to 5 bases and at J to 0 bases, leaving 18 bases not matched to a gene. The CDR3 has 20 residues. In germline, CDR1 is SGHKS, CDR2 YYEKEE (reference sequence). The CDR3 loop reads CASRHISGTGRFSSYNEQFF. CDR3 nucleotide sequence: TGTGCCAGCAGACACATTTCCGGGACAGGGAGGTTCAGCTCCTACAATGAGCAGTTCTTC.

The sample holds many counts of this clonotype. The V gene is TRBV27, the J gene TRBJ2-7; D is perhaps TRBD1 (7 bases). V was cut by 5 bases and J by 5 bases, with 19 bases left in between. The CDR3 sequence is 15 residues long. Looked up from germline, CDR1 is MNHEY and CDR2 is SMNVEV (reference sequence). CDR3 loop: CASSILQGGIHEQYF. The CDR3 DNA is TGTGCCAGCAGTATCCTTCAGGGGGGCATCCACGAGCAGTACTTC.

V usage is TRBV5-1 and J usage is TRBJ2-2; 11 nucleotides match TRBD1. The junction had 2 bases not matched to a gene; V was cut back by 7 bases and J by 3 bases. Germline CDR1 SGHRS, CDR2 YFSETQ. The CDR3 extends over 14 amino acids. CDR3 region: CASGQGADTGELFF. The CDR3 DNA reads TGCGCCAGCGGACAGGGGGCCGACACCGGGGAGCTGTTTTTT.

This clonotype was observed many times. For the CDR3, the DNA is TGCGCCAGCAGCCAAGACCGACACGGAAATCAGCCCCAGCATTTT. This encodes CASSQDRHGNQPQHF. V and J are TRBV4-3 and TRBJ1-5, with D unclear. This CDR3 comprises 15 residues. Trimming took 0 bases from V and 4 from J, leaving 10 bases between them. From germline, CDR1 is LGHNA and CDR2 YSLEER.

This clonotype was detected a few times. The chain carries TRBV4-1 and TRBJ2-2, with no clear D. Trimming pared 2 bases from V and 7 bases from J, leaving 11 bases between. The CDR3 loop spans 14 amino acids. Germline-derived CDR1 and CDR2 are MGHRA and YSYEKL. The CDR3 is CASSQTNVGGELFF. The CDR3 DNA is TGCGCCAGCAGCCAAACTAATGTGGGCGGGGAGCTGTTTTTT.

This clonotype was detected a few times. A read error may produce the germline difference seen at one junction end. V is TRBV20-1 and J is TRBJ2-7; D is possibly TRBD2 (6 bases). The CDR3 contains 13 residues. CDR1 is DFQATT, CDR2 SNEGSKA, per germline (reference sequence). CDR3 nucleotides: TGCAGTGCCAGAGGGACTTCGTCCTACGAGCAGTACTTC. Translated, it gives CSARGTSSYEQYF.

V and J are TRBV5-8 and TRBJ1-2; no clear D gene. V dropped 4 bases and J dropped 8 bases, with 9 bases sitting between them. This CDR3 is built from 11 residues. Germline CDR1 SGHTS, CDR2 YDEGEE. This CDR3 reads CASSEIGGYTF. The CDR3 bases are TGTGCCAGCAGCGAGATCGGGGGCTACACCTTC.

There are a few counts of this clonotype. The V and J genes are TRBV15 and TRBJ2-5, with TRBD1 matching 9 bases. The germline CDR1 and CDR2 sequences are LNHNV and YYDKDF (reference sequence). The CDR3 runs 15 residues. After removal of 3 bases from V and 4 bases from J, the junction contained 6 bases not matched to a gene. CDR3 in DNA: TGTGCCACCAGCAGCGGGGACAGGGTGCGAGAGACCCAGTACTTC. This translates into CATSSGDRVRETQYF.

The chain recombines TRBV14 with TRBJ1-1, with a possible D match to TRBD1 (5 bases). This CDR3 spans 13 amino acids. CDR1 and CDR2 from the germline V gene are SGHDN and FVKESK. Trimming shortened V by 4 bases and J by 6 bases, and 12 bases separated the two germline ends. CDR3 in amino acids: CASSPIQGSEAFF. CDR3 nucleotide sequence: TGTGCCAGCAGCCCCATCCAGGGCTCTGAAGCTTTCTTT.